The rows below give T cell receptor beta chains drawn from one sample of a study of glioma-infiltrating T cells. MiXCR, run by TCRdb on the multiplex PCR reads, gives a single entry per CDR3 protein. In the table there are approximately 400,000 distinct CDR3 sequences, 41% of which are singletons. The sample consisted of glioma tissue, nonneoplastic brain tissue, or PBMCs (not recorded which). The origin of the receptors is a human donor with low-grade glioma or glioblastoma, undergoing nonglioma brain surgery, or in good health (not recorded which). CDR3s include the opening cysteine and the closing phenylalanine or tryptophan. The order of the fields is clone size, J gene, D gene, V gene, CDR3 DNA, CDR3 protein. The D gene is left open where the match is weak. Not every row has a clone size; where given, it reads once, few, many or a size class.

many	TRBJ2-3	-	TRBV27	TGTGCCAGCAGTTTATGGGCTCACGGGTACACAGATACGCAGTATTTT	CASSLWAHGYTDTQYF
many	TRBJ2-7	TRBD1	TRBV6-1	TGTGCCAGCAGTCCCCCGGACAGGGTCTACGAGCAGTACTTC	CASSPPDRVYEQYF
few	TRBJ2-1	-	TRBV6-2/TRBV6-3	TGTGCCAGCAGTACCCGGACTAAAAGGGACAATGAGCAGTTCTTC	CASSTRTKRDNEQFF
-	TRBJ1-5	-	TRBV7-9	TGTGCCAGCAGCGCCGACAACAATCAGCCCCAGCATTTT	CASSADNNQPQHF
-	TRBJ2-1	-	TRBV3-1	TGTGCCAGCAGCCAAGATTTCGAGGTCAGGTCGAGGAATGAGCAGTTCTTC	CASSQDFEVRSRNEQFF
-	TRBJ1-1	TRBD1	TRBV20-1	TGCAGTTCCACCGTTGCACAGGGGAGGGCTTTCTTT	CSSTVAQGRAFF
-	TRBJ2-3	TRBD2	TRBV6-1	TGTGCCAGCAGGCAGACTAGCGGCAAAGATACGCAGTATTTT	CASRQTSGKDTQYF
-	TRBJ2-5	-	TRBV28	TGTGCCAGCAGTTCCAGGGAATCCAGCCAAGAGACCCAGTACTTC	CASSSRESSQETQYF
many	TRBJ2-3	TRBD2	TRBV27	TGTGCCAGCAGTTTTGGGAGCGGGAGTACAGATACGCAGTATTTT	CASSFGSGSTDTQYF
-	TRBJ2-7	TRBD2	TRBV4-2	TGTGCCAGCAGCCAACTAGCGGGTCAGGCCAATGAGCAGTACTTC	CASSQLAGQANEQYF